This T cell receptor beta chain was recorded in a study of CD8+ T cells in alopecia areata. Broader study findings: An increase in clonality over normal scalp was evident in lesional scalp, especially alopecia totalis/universalis. Resident alphabeta T-cell populations of normal skin are likewise subject to sequencing in scalp samples.

cDNA prepared by RNA extraction and subsequent reverse transcription served as the template for sequencing. Repertoires were generated with immunoSEQ multiplex PCR, while TCRdb's copy carries only in-frame clones and drops some. The sample lists 120,000 or so clones, approximately 60% occurring once. About this clone: The antigen is not known.

Germline-derived CDR1 and CDR2 are GTSNPN and SVGIG (reference sequence). V shed 3 bases and J 1 base; nucleotides not matched to a gene: 4. The CDR3 is 14 residues long. Sample treatment: oral pan-JAK inhibitor, 5-10 mg twice daily. This TCR was recovered from a human donor with alopecia areata. Here the sequenced sample was CD4+ T cells sorted from blood, taken at week 4, from a patient treated with tofacitinib. The J gene is TRBJ2-3, the V gene TRBV30, with 7 bases matching TRBD1. CDR3 DNA sequence: TGTGCCTGGAGGAACACAGGGGGCACAGATACGCAGTATTTT. Amino acid sequence: CAWRNTGGTDTQYF.